This entry is about one T cell receptor (beta chain). Germline CDR1 KGHDR, CDR2 SFDVKD. The ends lost 4 bases at V and 6 bases at J; junction bases unmatched: 7. This CDR3 comprises 15 residues. This sample was taken from a study of blood T cell repertoires in COVID-19. Study-wide background: COVID-19 samples collected from the United States, Italy and Spain covered acute and convalescent phases.

Grouping used clinical history reported by participants in a survey and questionnaire. Recovered participants had two consecutive negative NP/OP PCR tests, healthcare professional clearance, or symptom resolution. Under the authors' procedure: The assay estimated nucleated cells by amplifying reference gene primers. TCRdb's copy holds only in-frame clones and misses some; the assay was immunoSEQ multiplex PCR. Clone size and the V and J calls come from that table; the DNA yielded D and trimming. The data hold about 390,000 clones, with 80% to 90% observed a single time. The chain employs TRBV24-1 and TRBJ1-5, with 8 bases aligning to TRBD1. Source material: PBMCs or T cells enriched from blood (not recorded which). The clonotype was recovered from a woman aged 45 to 65 who had recovered from COVID-19. CDR3 sequence: CATSESTGGGQPQHF. In DNA form, the CDR3 reads TGTGCCACCAGTGAGTCCACAGGGGGTGGTCAGCCCCAGCATTTT.